This is a list of T cell receptor beta chains from one sample in a study of OX40 agonist ivuxolimab in advanced cancers. Method: immunoSEQ multiplex PCR; TCRdb's copy keeps in-frame clones and lacks some. Of roughly 70,000 clones listed, over 80% are singletons. This sample comprised CD4+ or CD8+ T cells sorted from blood, obtained in a trial of the OX40 agonist ivuxolimab. The receptor source for this set is an adult with an advanced solid tumor such as melanoma, head and neck, liver or kidney cancer. CDR3s include the opening cysteine and the closing phenylalanine or tryptophan. D genes are given only for firm matches. Only some rows state a clone size, as once, few, many or a class for expanded clones.

>TRBJ1-2|TRBD1|-|13|TRBV5-4
CASIGQGAYGYTF
TGTGCCAGCATCGGACAGGGGGCCTATGGCTACACCTTC
>TRBJ1-1|-|once|14|TRBV15
CATSRVLGGTEAFF
TGTGCCACCAGCAGAGTTCTCGGGGGCACTGAAGCTTTCTTT
>TRBJ2-7|TRBD1|-|13|TRBV29-1
CSVVGTEEYEQYF
TGCAGCGTTGTGGGGACAGAGGAATACGAGCAGTACTTC
>TRBJ2-7|-|once|12|TRBV2
CASSGGTYEQYF
TGTGCCAGCAGTGGGGGGACCTACGAGCAGTACTTC
>TRBJ1-5|-|few|13|TRBV9
CASSVKGGQPQHF
TGTGCCAGCAGCGTAAAGGGAGGTCAGCCCCAGCATTTT
>TRBJ1-1|-|-|15|TRBV19
CASSPGGVSVTEAFF
TGTGCCAGTAGCCCCGGGGGGGTCTCCGTGACTGAAGCTTTCTTT
>TRBJ2-1|TRBD2|-|15|TRBV19
CASISGTRSRDEQFF
TGTGCCAGTATTTCCGGGACTAGAAGCCGAGATGAGCAGTTCTTC
>TRBJ1-2|-|-|14|TRBV19
CASSIGTADGGYTF
TGTGCCAGTAGTATAGGGACAGCGGACGGTGGCTACACCTTC
>TRBJ2-3|-|few|14|TRBV11-2
CASSLPRSTDTQYF
TGTGCCAGCAGCTTGCCACGTAGCACAGATACGCAGTATTTT
>TRBJ2-5|TRBD2|once|16|TRBV14
CASSQYIGLAGETQYF
TGTGCCAGCAGCCAATACATCGGACTAGCGGGGGAGACCCAGTACTTC
>TRBJ2-1|-|-|12|TRBV7-9
CASSLDVNEQFF
TGTGCCAGCAGCTTAGATGTCAATGAGCAGTTCTTC
>TRBJ2-7|-|-|13|TRBV19
CASSIREAYEQYF
TGTGCCAGTAGTATAAGGGAGGCCTACGAGCAGTACTTC
>TRBJ2-1|TRBD2|-|17|TRBV19
CASSTGLAEISYNEQFF
TGTGCCAGTAGCACTGGACTAGCGGAGATATCCTACAATGAGCAGTTCTTC
>TRBJ2-1|-|-|13|TRBV4-1
CASSQEEFVEQFF
TGCGCCAGCAGCCAAGAGGAGTTCGTTGAGCAGTTCTTC
>TRBJ2-7|TRBD2|-|15|TRBV9
CASSRSGGQAYEQYF
TGTGCCAGCAGCCGGAGCGGGGGGCAGGCCTACGAGCAGTACTTC
>TRBJ1-1|TRBD1|-|14|TRBV7-9
CASSLGQGNTEAFF
TGTGCCAGCAGCTTAGGACAGGGGAACACTGAAGCTTTCTTT
>TRBJ2-1|TRBD1|-|17|TRBV29-1
CSVEGELTGETYNEQFF
TGCAGCGTTGAAGGGGAATTGACAGGGGAAACCTACAATGAGCAGTTCTTC
>TRBJ1-1|-|few|14|TRBV29-1
CSVEDSEGNTEAFF
TGCAGCGTTGAAGATTCTGAGGGTAACACTGAAGCTTTCTTT
>TRBJ2-7|-|-|12|TRBV7-8
CASSSGTYEQYF
TGTGCCAGCAGCTCCGGGACCTACGAGCAGTACTTC
>TRBJ1-5|-|-|12|TRBV7-9
CASSLGSQPQHF
TGTGCCAGCAGCTTAGGGAGTCAGCCCCAGCATTTT
>TRBJ2-2|-|-|13|TRBV4-3
CASSRGRTGELFF
TGCGCCAGCAGTAGGGGACGGACCGGGGAGCTGTTTTTT
>TRBJ2-2|-|-|14|TRBV11-1
CASSSQNRAGELFF
TGTGCCAGCAGCTCCCAAAATAGGGCCGGGGAGCTGTTTTTT
>TRBJ2-7|-|-|11|TRBV27
CASSLFYEQYF
TGTGCCAGCAGTTTATTCTACGAGCAGTACTTC
>TRBJ2-1|TRBD1|-|15|TRBV7-9
CASSLAQGGDNEQFF
TGTGCCAGCAGCTTAGCACAGGGGGGAGACAATGAGCAGTTCTTC
>TRBJ2-3|-|-|11|TRBV19
CASSYSDTQYF
TGTGCCAGTAGCTACTCAGATACGCAGTATTTT
>TRBJ2-7|-|-|12|TRBV11-2
CASSTRPYEQYF
TGTGCCAGCAGCACCCGTCCCTACGAGCAGTACTTC
>TRBJ2-7|TRBD2|once|16|TRBV7-2
CASSQYKAGGRYEQYF
TGTGCCAGCAGCCAATATAAGGCGGGAGGGAGGTACGAGCAGTACTTC
>TRBJ2-2|TRBD1|-|14|TRBV4-3
CASSHGTGAGELFF
TGCGCCAGCAGCCACGGGACAGGGGCCGGGGAGCTGTTTTTT
>TRBJ2-1|TRBD2|once|15|TRBV4-3
CASSPALAEHNEQFF
TGCGCCAGCAGCCCCGCCCTAGCGGAGCACAATGAGCAGTTCTTC
>TRBJ2-1|-|-|15|TRBV19
CASSIGGNTYNEQFF
TGTGCCAGTAGTATAGGGGGAAACACCTACAATGAGCAGTTCTTC
>TRBJ1-2|-|-|12|TRBV7-9
CASSLDSYGYTF
TGTGCCAGCAGCTTAGACTCCTATGGCTACACCTTC
>TRBJ2-7|TRBD1|-|14|TRBV10-3
CAISEAGTAYEQYF
TGTGCCATCAGTGAGGCTGGGACAGCCTACGAGCAGTACTTC
>TRBJ2-2|-|-|17|TRBV7-2
CASSLDLGHKSTGELFF
TGTGCCAGCAGCTTAGATCTAGGACACAAAAGCACCGGGGAGCTGTTTTTT
>TRBJ2-7|TRBD1|few|15|TRBV7-9
CASTTDRASSYEQYF
TGTGCCAGCACCACCGACAGGGCCAGCTCCTACGAGCAGTACTTC
>TRBJ2-1|-|-|15|TRBV27
CASSFWSSSYNEQFF
TGTGCCAGCAGTTTTTGGTCCAGCTCCTACAATGAGCAGTTCTTC
>TRBJ2-1|TRBD2|-|18|TRBV30
CAWSGYDLGLAGDNEQFF
TGTGCCTGGAGTGGATACGATTTGGGACTAGCGGGGGACAATGAGCAGTTCTTC
>TRBJ2-5|-|-|13|TRBV9
CASSTVPQETQYF
TGTGCCAGCAGCACCGTACCGCAAGAGACCCAGTACTTC
>TRBJ2-7|-|-|14|TRBV11-2
CASSQQGSINEQYF
TGTGCCAGCAGCCAACAGGGTTCGATTAACGAGCAGTACTTC
>TRBJ2-7|-|once|15|TRBV6-5
CASSRDRLDTYEQYF
TGTGCCAGCAGTCGAGACAGACTAGATACCTACGAGCAGTACTTC
>TRBJ2-3|-|-|12|TRBV7-9
CASSTLTDTQYF
TGTGCCAGCAGCACCCTCACAGATACGCAGTATTTT
>TRBJ1-2|-|-|13|TRBV5-6
CASSLSRLYGYTF
TGTGCCAGCAGCTTGAGTAGGCTGTATGGCTACACCTTC
>TRBJ2-3|TRBD2|-|17|TRBV27
CASSSPLAGEATDTQYF
TGTGCCAGCAGTTCACCTCTAGCGGGAGAGGCCACAGATACGCAGTATTTT
>TRBJ2-2|-|-|14|TRBV6-4
CASSDSNGPGELFF
TGTGCCAGCAGTGACTCGAATGGTCCCGGGGAGCTGTTTTTT
>TRBJ2-1|TRBD1|-|15|TRBV28
CASSRDRASYNEQFF
TGTGCCAGCAGTCGCGACAGGGCGTCCTACAATGAGCAGTTCTTC
>TRBJ2-2|TRBD1|-|18|TRBV27
CASSPRTGGAGDTGELFF
TGTGCCAGCAGTCCCCGGACAGGGGGCGCGGGGGACACCGGGGAGCTGTTTTTT
>TRBJ2-7|-|once|16|TRBV27
CASSLSGDTASYEQYF
TGTGCCAGCAGTTTATCGGGGGACACGGCTAGTTACGAGCAGTACTTC
>TRBJ2-1|TRBD2|-|20|TRBV4-2
CASSQDLSGTSGGSINEQFF
TGTGCCAGCAGCCAAGATCTTAGTGGGACTAGCGGGGGCTCGATCAATGAGCAGTTCTTC
>TRBJ1-1|TRBD1|once|14|TRBV4-3
CASSQVDRASEAFF
TGCGCCAGCAGCCAAGTCGACAGGGCGTCTGAAGCTTTCTTT
>TRBJ1-1|-|-|19|TRBV7-3
CASSLIGGSSLVLNTEAFF
TGTGCCAGCAGCTTAATCGGGGGGAGTTCCCTTGTTCTGAACACTGAAGCTTTCTTT
>TRBJ2-1|TRBD2|-|15|TRBV9
CASSVGGRVGDEQFF
TGTGCCAGCAGCGTAGGCGGGAGAGTAGGCGATGAGCAGTTCTTC
>TRBJ2-7|-|-|14|TRBV5-1
CASALAGQTYEQYF
TGCGCCAGCGCCCTGGCGGGACAGACCTACGAGCAGTACTTC
>TRBJ2-7|-|-|13|TRBV5-4
CASSFGPQWEQYF
TGTGCCAGCAGCTTCGGGCCGCAATGGGAGCAGTACTTC
>TRBJ1-2|-|-|13|TRBV19
CASQVPTSYGYTF
TGTGCCAGTCAGGTCCCGACGAGTTATGGCTACACCTTC
>TRBJ1-1|-|-|14|TRBV28
CASSFLGGGTEAFF
TGTGCCAGCAGTTTCCTTGGCGGGGGAACTGAAGCTTTCTTT
>TRBJ1-1|TRBD1|medium-sized|16|TRBV25-1
CASSGTELTKGTEAFF
TGTGCCAGTTCCGGGACAGAGTTAACTAAAGGCACTGAAGCTTTCTTT
>TRBJ2-7|TRBD1|-|16|TRBV4-3
CASSHLTGQGTYEQYF
TGCGCCAGCAGCCATCTCACCGGACAGGGAACCTACGAGCAGTACTTC
>TRBJ1-1|-|-|13|TRBV5-6
CASSLVRNTEAFF
TGTGCCAGCAGCTTGGTCAGAAACACTGAAGCTTTCTTT